This T cell receptor beta chain was retrieved from a study of blood T cell repertoires in COVID-19. Looking at the study overall: The samples span acute and convalescent COVID-19 from the United States, Italy and Spain. PBMCs, B-cell-depleted T cells, or T cells provided the cDNA or gDNA that made up the material.

As processed by the authors: Reference gene primer amplification yielded estimated nucleated cell counts. Measured with immunoSEQ multiplex PCR; TCRdb has only the in-frame clones, and not every one. V, J and clone size derive from that table, while D and trimming were established from the DNA sequence. The data contain roughly 40,000 clones, roughly nine tenths of them singletons. The germline gives CDR1 SNHLY, CDR2 FYNNEI. CDR3 length equals 13 residues. Trimming pared 5 bases from V and 8 bases from J, leaving 15 bases between. The clonotype was recovered from a human donor in a cohort sampled during active COVID-19. The sequencing sample was made of peripheral blood. The rearrangement uses TRBV2 and TRBJ1-1; D unresolved. The chain's CDR3 is CASSQRVSWEAFF. For the CDR3, the DNA is TGTGCCAGCAGTCAGCGGGTCAGTTGGGAAGCTTTCTTT. Combining the CDR3 with reference TRBV2 and TRBJ1-1 gives the whole variable domain EPEVTQTPSHQVTQMGQEVILRCVPISNHLYFYWYRQILGQKVEFLVSFYNNEISEKSEIFDDQFSVERPDGSNFTLKIRSTKLEDSAMYFCASSQRVSWEAFFGQGTRLTVV.